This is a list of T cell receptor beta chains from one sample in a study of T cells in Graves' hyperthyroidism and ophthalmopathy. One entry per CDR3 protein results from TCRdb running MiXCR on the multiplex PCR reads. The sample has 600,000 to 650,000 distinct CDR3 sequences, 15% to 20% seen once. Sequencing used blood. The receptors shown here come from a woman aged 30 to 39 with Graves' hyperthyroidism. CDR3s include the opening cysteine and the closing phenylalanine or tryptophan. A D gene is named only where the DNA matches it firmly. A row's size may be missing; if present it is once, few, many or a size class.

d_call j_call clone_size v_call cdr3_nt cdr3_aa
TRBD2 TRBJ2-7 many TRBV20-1 TGCAGTGGACTAGCGGGAGTGTCCTACGAGCAGTACTTC CSGLAGVSYEQYF
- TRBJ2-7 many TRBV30 TGTGCCTGGAGTGTACACGGGGCCTACGAGCAGTACTTC CAWSVHGAYEQYF
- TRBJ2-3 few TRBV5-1 TGCGCCAGCAGCCCATTTGGCAGGGCAGATACGCAGTATTTT CASSPFGRADTQYF
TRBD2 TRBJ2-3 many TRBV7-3 TGTGCCAGCAGCCAGGGGGCTAGCGGGAGGGCAGATACGCAGTATTTT CASSQGASGRADTQYF
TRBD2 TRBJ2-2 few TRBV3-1 TGTGCCAGCAGCCATACGGGAGGTACCGGGGAGCTGTTTTTT CASSHTGGTGELFF
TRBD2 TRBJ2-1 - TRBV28 TGTGCCAGCAGTCCCCGGGCGAGCGGGTGGGGGACTACCTCCTACAATGAGCAGTTCTTC CASSPRASGWGTTSYNEQFF
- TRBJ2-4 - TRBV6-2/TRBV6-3 TGTGCCAGCAGTCCTCACAGGATCCTATTAGCCAAAAACATTCAGTACTTC CASSPHRILLAKNIQYF
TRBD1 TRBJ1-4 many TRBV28 TGTGCCAGCAGTCTAGGGACAGGATGGAATGAAAAACTGTTTTTT CASSLGTGWNEKLFF
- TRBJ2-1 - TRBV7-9 TGTGCCAGCAGCTCCCTTGGCGGGACCTACAATGAGCAGTTCTTC CASSSLGGTYNEQFF
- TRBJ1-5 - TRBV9 TGTGCCAGCAGCGTTTTTCAACGACCCGATAATCAGCCCCAGCATTTT CASSVFQRPDNQPQHF
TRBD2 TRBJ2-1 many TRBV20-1 TGCAGTGCTAGAGATACGTCTAGCGGGATGTGGGGGGGGCAGTTCTTC CSARDTSSGMWGGQFF
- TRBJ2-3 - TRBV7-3 TGTGCCAGCAGCTTAAACCCGGGGCTAATCACAGATACGCAGTATTTT CASSLNPGLITDTQYF
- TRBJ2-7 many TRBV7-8 TGTGCCAGCAGCCTTCTGGGGGTTGGGGTCGAAGAGCAGTACTTC CASSLLGVGVEEQYF
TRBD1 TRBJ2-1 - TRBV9 TGTGCCAGCAGCGCGGGACAGGGTACGAATGAGCAGTTCTTC CASSAGQGTNEQFF
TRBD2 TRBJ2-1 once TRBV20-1 TGCAGTGCGCCGGGACTAGCGGATGAGCAGTTCTTC CSAPGLADEQFF
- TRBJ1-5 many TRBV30 TGTGCCTGGAGTGTACTCGACGGCAGGACCCAGCATTTT CAWSVLDGRTQHF
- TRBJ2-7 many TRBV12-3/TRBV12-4 TGTGCCAGCAGTAGAAGGTACGAGCAGTACTTC CASSRRYEQYF
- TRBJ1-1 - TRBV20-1 TGCAGTGCTAGAGATACTTCTATGAACACTGAAGCTTTCTTT CSARDTSMNTEAFF
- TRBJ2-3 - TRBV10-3 TGTGCCATCAGTGAGTTCGGGTCAGATACGCAGTATTTT CAISEFGSDTQYF
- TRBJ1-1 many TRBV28 TGTGCCATCGCGTGGGGAGGGGTCTCGAACACTGAAGCTTTCTTT CAIAWGGVSNTEAFF
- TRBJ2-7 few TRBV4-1 TGCGCCAGCAGCCAAGAACTGGCCCGCAGCTACGAGCAGTACTTC CASSQELARSYEQYF
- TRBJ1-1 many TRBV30 TGTGCCTGGAGTGTTGGGTCCCCTCTGGGAAATTTGAACACTGAAGCTTTCTTT CAWSVGSPLGNLNTEAFF
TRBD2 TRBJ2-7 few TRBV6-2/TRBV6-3 TGTGCCAGCAGTTACTCGCCTAGCGGGAGGGCCAACTCCTACGAGCAGTACTTC CASSYSPSGRANSYEQYF
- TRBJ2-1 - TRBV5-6 TGTGCCAGCAGCTTTATTCACGATGAGCAGTTCTTC CASSFIHDEQFF
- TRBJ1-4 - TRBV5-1 TGCGCCAGCAGGGGAGCAGGCGCAACTAATGAAAAACTGTTTTTT CASRGAGATNEKLFF
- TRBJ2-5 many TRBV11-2 TGTGCCAGCAGCTTACGAGGGACTGAACAAGAGACCCAGTACTTC CASSLRGTEQETQYF
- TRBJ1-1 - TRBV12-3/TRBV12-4 TGTGCCAGCAGTTTAGGTTTAGCTTTCTTT CASSLGLAFF
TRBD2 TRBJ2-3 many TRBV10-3 TGTGCCATCAGGACTAGCGGAAGCACAGATACGCAGTATTTT CAIRTSGSTDTQYF
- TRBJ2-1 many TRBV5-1 TGCGCCAGCAGCCCGTCCGGGACACTAGGGAATGAGCAGTTCTTC CASSPSGTLGNEQFF
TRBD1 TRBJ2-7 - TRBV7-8 TGTGCCAGCAGCTCACTGTACCGGGACAGGTCCGGAGTCCCCTCCTACGAGCAGTACTTC CASSSLYRDRSGVPSYEQYF
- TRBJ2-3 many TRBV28 TGTGCCAGCAGTGCACGGTCAACCGGAGATACGCAGTATTTT CASSARSTGDTQYF
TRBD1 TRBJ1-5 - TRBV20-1 TGCAGTGCTAGGACGGGACAGGGCCGCAATCAGCCCCAGCATTTT CSARTGQGRNQPQHF
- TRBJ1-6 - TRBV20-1 TGCAGTGCTAGAGAACCAGGAACAGAATCACCCCTCCACTTT CSAREPGTESPLHF
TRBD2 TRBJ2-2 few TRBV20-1 TGCAGTGCTAGAGCTAGCGGTCGGAACACCGGGGAGCTGTTTTTT CSARASGRNTGELFF
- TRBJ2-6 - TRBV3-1 TGTGCCAGCAGCCGTGGGAGCTCTGGGGCCAACGTCCTGACTTTC CASSRGSSGANVLTF
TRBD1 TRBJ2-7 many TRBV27 TGTGCCAGCAGTCAAACCCGCGGACAGGGAGCCTACGAGCAGTACTTC CASSQTRGQGAYEQYF
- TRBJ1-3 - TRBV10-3 TGTGCCATCAGTGAGAGGGCGGACGGAAACACCATATATTTT CAISERADGNTIYF
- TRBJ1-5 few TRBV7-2 TGTGCCAGCAGCTTAGTTGTAGGGCCACAGCCCCAGCATTTT CASSLVVGPQPQHF
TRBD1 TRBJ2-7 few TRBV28 TGTGCCAGCAGAATATTATTAAAGACAGGGGCGGCCTACGAGCAGTACTTC CASRILLKTGAAYEQYF
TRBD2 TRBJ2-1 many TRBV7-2 TGTGCCAGCAGCTTAGGGGGACTAGCGGGAGTCCAAGGGGAGCAGTTCTTC CASSLGGLAGVQGEQFF
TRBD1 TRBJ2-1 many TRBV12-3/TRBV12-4 TGTGCCAGCAGTTTATCTCAGCCGGGACAGGGTAGGAATGAGCAGTTCTTC CASSLSQPGQGRNEQFF
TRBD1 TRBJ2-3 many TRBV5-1 TGCGCCAGCAGCTTCCGGGACAGAGCAGATACGCAGTATTTT CASSFRDRADTQYF
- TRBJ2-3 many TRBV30 TGTGCCTGGAGTGTTGACGGTTCCGACCCCGATACGCAGTATTTT CAWSVDGSDPDTQYF